This T cell receptor beta chain was retrieved from a study of shared clonotypes between healthy human individuals. CD4+ cells underwent separation, giving CD45RA+ naive and CD45RA-negative memory subsets. TCRdb's copy holds only in-frame clones and misses some; the assay was immunoSEQ multiplex PCR. The sample records 2 million to 2.5 million clones, approximately 96% being singletons. V shed 0 bases and J shed 3 bases, with 10 bases lying between them. There are 15 residues in the CDR3. CDR1 ENHRY and CDR2 SYGVKD come from the germline V gene. The sequenced sample consisted of naive CD4+ T cells sorted from blood. Subset indicated: CD45RA+ positively selected. The rearrangement joins TRBV10-3 to TRBJ2-3, with D maybe TRBD1 (5 bases). This receptor was obtained from a young man in good health. The CDR3 DNA sequence: TGTGCCATCAGTGAGTCCCGACAGATAACAGATACGCAGTATTTT. Residues: CAISESRQITDTQYF.